This T cell receptor (beta chain) was retrieved from a study of blood T cell repertoires in COVID-19. Across the whole study: From the United States, Italy and Spain came samples of acute and convalescent COVID-19.

The repertoire was sequenced with immunoSEQ multiplex PCR; TCRdb's copy has only in-frame clones and lacks some. The sample contains some 130,000 clones, around 82% of which appear only once. Participants were aged about 18 to 100 years from around 25 US areas. Allocation to cohorts depended on clinical history reported by the participants. With 0 bases removed from V and 6 bases from J, the gap between germline ends came to 16 bases. The CDR3 has 17 residues. CDR1 is SGHTS, CDR2 YDEGEE, per germline. This clonotype originated in a woman aged 45-59 years who had recovered from COVID-19. The chain employs TRBV5-8 and TRBJ1-6; no reliable D call. The sequenced sample was PBMCs or T cells enriched from blood (not recorded which). CDR3 region: CASSLGSGRPINSPLHF. CDR3 DNA: TGTGCCAGCAGCTTGGGGAGCGGACGGCCGATTAATTCACCCCTCCACTTT.